This T cell receptor beta chain was identified during a study of blood T cell repertoires in COVID-19. Study details: Collection of acute and convalescent COVID-19 samples took place in the United States, Italy and Spain. The cDNA or gDNA used as material had been derived from T cells, B-cell-depleted T cells, or PBMCs.

Germline lookup yields CDR1 SGHTA and CDR2 FQGTGA. This CDR3 region has 15 residues. Trimming removed 3 bases at V and 1 base at J, with 9 bases between. In the original processing: It was from reference gene primer amplification that nucleated cell counts were estimated. Clones were sequenced by immunoSEQ multiplex PCR, and TCRdb holds only the in-frame ones, with some missing. V, J and clone size reflect that table, while D and trimming were determined from the DNA. The sample holds fewer than 500,000 clones, 85% to 90% seen once. The chain combines TRBV7-3 with TRBJ2-2; D is perhaps TRBD1 (5 bases). This receptor was identified in a woman aged 25 to 39 with acute or convalescent COVID-19. The material sequenced was peripheral blood. In DNA, the CDR3 is TGTGCCAGCAGCTTGAGAACAGGGAACACCGGGGAGCTGTTTTTT. The encoded protein is CASSLRTGNTGELFF.